Detailed here is one T cell receptor beta chain. Antigen specificity is unknown. This record belongs to a study of Tregs in tolerant kidney transplant recipients. The data were produced by immunoSEQ multiplex PCR, yet TCRdb's version contains in-frame clones alone and is incomplete. The sample carries around 50,000 clones, about nine tenths recorded once. Regarding the study as a whole: In tolerant patients, donor-specific Tregs outgrew total Tregs, suggesting antigen-driven expansion. For some patients, primers changed over time, blocking nucleotide-level comparison.

Recipients received nonmyeloablative bone marrow transplants from related graft donors, with transient mixed chimerism. The sequencing used CD8+ T cells from blood (PBMCs), collected 12 months after the transplant. This receptor was taken from a human patient who received a combined kidney and bone marrow transplant. Some T cells may possibly be graft donor cells.

The CDR3 protein is CASSLVGLTPTDTQYF. The CDR3 bases are TGTGCCAGCAGCTTGGTGGGACTCACACCGACAGATACGCAGTATTTT. The rearrangement uses TRBV5-6 and TRBJ2-3; tentatively, D is TRBD2 (6 bases). V lost 0 bases, J lost 3 bases, and 14 bases lay in between. Germline V gene sequence: CDR1 SGHDT, CDR2 YYEEEE. CDR3 length: 16 residues. Combining the CDR3 with reference TRBV5-6 and TRBJ2-3 gives the whole variable domain DAGVTQSPTHLIKTRGQQVTLRCSPKSGHDTVSWYQQALGQGPQFIFQYYEEEERQRGNFPDRFSGHQFPNYSSELNVNALLLGDSALYLCASSLVGLTPTDTQYFGPGTRLTVL.